This TCR beta chain came from a study of neoadjuvant anti-PD-1 for oral cavity cancer. Study-wide background: Non-progressing patients received a fourth nivolumab dose near day 43, then surgery on days 50-56. The study, taken as a whole, reports: PBMC Gini-index clonality exceeded responders' in non-responders post-nivolumab.

Notes on this clone: Antigen specificity is unknown.

Time point specified: after neoadjuvant nivolumab, at surgical resection. Patients had newly diagnosed, untreated stage II-IVA oral cavity squamous cell carcinoma. Analysis of PBMCs was direct, with no culture step. The CDR3 has 15 amino acids. Germline V gene data show CDR1 as SNHLY and CDR2 as FYNNEI. The V and J ends lost 3 bases and 0 bases respectively, with 8 bases between them. TCRdb keeps only in-frame clones here, not all; method: immunoSEQ multiplex PCR. This repertoire shows about 42,000 clones, 60% to 80% found once; its top ten account for 4.8%. The receptor was derived from a person between 40 and 85 years old with oral cavity squamous cell carcinoma. The sequenced sample was PBMCs, obtained after nivolumab (anti-PD-1) treatment. The chain combines TRBV2 with TRBJ2-2; D is possibly TRBD1 (5 bases). CDR3 DNA: TGTGCCAGCAGTGATGGGGCCGCGAACACCGGGGAGCTGTTTTTT. Encoded protein: CASSDGAANTGELFF.